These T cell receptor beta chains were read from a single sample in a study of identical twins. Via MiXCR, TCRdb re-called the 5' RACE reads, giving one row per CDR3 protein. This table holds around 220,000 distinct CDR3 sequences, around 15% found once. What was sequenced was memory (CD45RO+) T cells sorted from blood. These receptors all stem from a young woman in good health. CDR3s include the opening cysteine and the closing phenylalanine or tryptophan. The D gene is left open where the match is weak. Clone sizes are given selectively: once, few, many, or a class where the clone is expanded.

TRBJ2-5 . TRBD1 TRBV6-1 CASSRQGRRETQYF TGTGCCAGCAGTAGACAGGGGCGGCGAGAGACCCAGTACTTC
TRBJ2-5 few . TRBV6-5 CASISVPQTQYF TGTGCCAGCATATCAGTTCCACAGACCCAGTACTTC
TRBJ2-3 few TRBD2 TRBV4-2 CASSQDRVGREVDTQYF TGTGCCAGCAGCCAAGATCGAGTCGGGAGGGAAGTAGATACGCAGTATTTT
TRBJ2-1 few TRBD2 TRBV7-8 CASNPASGMGNEQFF TGTGCCAGCAACCCGGCTAGCGGGATGGGCAATGAGCAGTTCTTC
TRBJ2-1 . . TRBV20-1 CSPLDNEQFF TGCAGTCCCCTTGACAATGAGCAGTTCTTC
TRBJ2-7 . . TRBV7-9 CASSEELEQQYF TGTGCCAGCAGCGAAGAGCTAGAACAGCAGTACTTC
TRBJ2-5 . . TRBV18 CASSLQMGGQETQYF TGTGCCAGCTCACTTCAAATGGGTGGCCAAGAGACCCAGTACTTC
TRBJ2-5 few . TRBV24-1 CATSRQFEETQYF TGTGCCACCAGTAGGCAGTTTGAAGAGACCCAGTACTTC
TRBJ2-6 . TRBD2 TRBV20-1 CSASRVAGASGANVLTF TGCAGTGCTAGTAGGGTAGCGGGAGCCTCTGGGGCCAACGTCCTGACTTTC
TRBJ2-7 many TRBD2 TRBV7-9 CASSPGLAASYEQYF TGTGCCAGCAGCCCCGGGCTAGCGGCTTCCTACGAGCAGTACTTC
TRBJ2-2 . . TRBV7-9 CASSSDLQYTGELFF TGTGCCAGCAGTTCCGACCTACAATACACCGGGGAGCTGTTTTTT
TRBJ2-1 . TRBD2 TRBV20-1 CSATLAGAAQFF TGCAGTGCTACACTAGCGGGGGCCGCCCAGTTCTTC
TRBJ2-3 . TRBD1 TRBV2 CASNGQGTDTQYF TGTGCCAGCAACGGACAGGGCACAGATACGCAGTATTTT
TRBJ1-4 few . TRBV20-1 CSASAPGVGEKLFF TGCAGTGCTAGTGCACCGGGGGTGGGTGAAAAACTGTTTTTT
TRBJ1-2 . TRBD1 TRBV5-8 CASSAITGDGGYTF TGTGCCAGCAGCGCCATCACAGGGGATGGAGGCTACACCTTC
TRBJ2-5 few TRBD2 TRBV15 CATSPGLGSTQYF TGTGCCACCAGCCCGGGACTAGGGAGTACCCAGTACTTC
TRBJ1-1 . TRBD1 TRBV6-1 CASSRTGLDTEAFF TGTGCCAGCAGCCGGACAGGCCTGGACACTGAAGCTTTCTTT
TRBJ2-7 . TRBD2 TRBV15 CATSRDRGGAGGPYEQYF TGTGCCACCAGCAGAGACCGAGGCGGGGCGGGAGGTCCTTACGAGCAGTACTTC
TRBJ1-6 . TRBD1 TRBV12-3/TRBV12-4 CASTREGGQSPLHF TGTGCCAGCACCCGGGAAGGGGGCCAATCACCCCTCCACTTT
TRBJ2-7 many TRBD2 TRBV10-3 CAISEGTSGSYEQYF TGTGCCATCAGTGAGGGGACTAGCGGGAGCTACGAGCAGTACTTC
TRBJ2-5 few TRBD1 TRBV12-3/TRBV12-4 CASSRGQGGRETQYF TGTGCCAGCAGTCGGGGACAGGGGGGACGGGAGACCCAGTACTTC
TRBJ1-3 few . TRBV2 CASSVYSGNTIYF TGTGCCAGCAGTGTTTACTCTGGAAACACCATATATTTT
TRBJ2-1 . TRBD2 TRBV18 CASSPSGRSLGSNEQFF TGTGCCAGCTCACCGAGCGGGAGATCCCTAGGGTCCAATGAGCAGTTCTTC
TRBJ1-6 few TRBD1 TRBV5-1 CASRIDRGNSPLHF TGCGCCAGCAGGATTGACAGGGGTAATTCACCCCTCCACTTT
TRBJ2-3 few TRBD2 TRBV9 CASSVEVSGHADTQYF TGTGCCAGCAGCGTAGAGGTTAGCGGGCATGCAGATACGCAGTATTTT
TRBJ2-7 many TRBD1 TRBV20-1 CSAGTGGAQYF TGCAGTGCTGGGACAGGAGGAGCGCAGTACTTC
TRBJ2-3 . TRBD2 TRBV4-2 CASSQDINAAGRSSGSYTQYF TGTGCCAGCAGCCAAGATATTAATGCGGCAGGTCGGAGTAGCGGGAGTTATACGCAGTATTTT
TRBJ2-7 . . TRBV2 CATSGQGREQYF TGTGCCACCTCCGGCCAGGGGAGGGAGCAGTACTTC
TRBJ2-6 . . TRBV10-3 CAISDPVRPSGANVLTF TGTGCCATCAGTGATCCAGTGCGACCATCTGGGGCCAACGTCCTGACTTTC
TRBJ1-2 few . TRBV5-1 CASSLEDSTYGYTF TGCGCCAGCAGCTTGGAAGACAGCACCTATGGCTACACCTTC
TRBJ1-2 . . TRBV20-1 CSAPDRSNYGYTF TGCAGTGCGCCGGACCGGTCTAACTATGGCTACACCTTC
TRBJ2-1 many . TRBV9 CASSPSVYNEQFF TGTGCCAGCAGTCCTAGCGTCTACAATGAGCAGTTCTTC
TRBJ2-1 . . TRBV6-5 CASSSGVGVQFF TGTGCCAGCAGTTCGGGGGTCGGGGTGCAGTTCTTC
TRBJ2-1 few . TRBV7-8 CASSLAAGRYNEQFF TGTGCCAGCAGCTTAGCGGCAGGGCGGTACAATGAGCAGTTCTTC
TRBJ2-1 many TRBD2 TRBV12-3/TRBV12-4 CASSPNPSGEGPNEQFF TGTGCCAGCAGTCCAAATCCTTCGGGGGAGGGACCAAATGAGCAGTTCTTC